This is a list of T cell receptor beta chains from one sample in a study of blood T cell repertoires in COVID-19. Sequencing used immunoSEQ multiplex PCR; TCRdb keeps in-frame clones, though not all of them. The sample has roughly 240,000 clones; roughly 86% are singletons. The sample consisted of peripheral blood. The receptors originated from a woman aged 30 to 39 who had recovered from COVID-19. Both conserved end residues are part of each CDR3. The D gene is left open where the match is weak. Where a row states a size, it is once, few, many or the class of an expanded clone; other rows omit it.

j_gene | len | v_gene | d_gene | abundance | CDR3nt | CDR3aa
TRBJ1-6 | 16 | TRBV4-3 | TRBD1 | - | TGCGCCAGCAGCCCGGAAGGGGGACAGGGCGGTTCACCCCTCCACTTT | CASSPEGGQGGSPLHF
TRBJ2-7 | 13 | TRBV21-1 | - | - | TGTGCCAGCAGCACCCTATCGTCCTACGAGCAGTACTTC | CASSTLSSYEQYF
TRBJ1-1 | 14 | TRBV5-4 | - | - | TGTGCCAGCAGCTTGTACCAGACTAACACTGAAGCTTTCTTT | CASSLYQTNTEAFF
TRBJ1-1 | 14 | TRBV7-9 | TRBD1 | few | TGTGCCAGCAGCCAGACAGGGGGAGTCACTGAAGCTTTCTTT | CASSQTGGVTEAFF
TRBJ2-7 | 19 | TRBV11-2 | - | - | TGTGCCAGCAGCTTAGATGCAGGCAGGGTAAAGGCGGGGTACGGAGGGCAGTACTTC | CASSLDAGRVKAGYGGQYF
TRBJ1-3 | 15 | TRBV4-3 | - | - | TGCGCCAGCAGCCAAGCGCTGGCGGCTGGAAACACCATATATTTT | CASSQALAAGNTIYF
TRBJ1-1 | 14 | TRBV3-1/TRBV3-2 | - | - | TGTGCCAGCAGCCCCCCCGCGATGAACACTGAAGCTTTCTTT | CASSPPAMNTEAFF
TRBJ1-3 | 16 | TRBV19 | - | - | TGTGCCAGTAGTCTATCCGGGACACGAGTAGGAAACACCATATATTTT | CASSLSGTRVGNTIYF
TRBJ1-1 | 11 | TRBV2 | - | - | TGTGCCAGCAGGAGGAACACTGAAGCTTTCTTT | CASRRNTEAFF
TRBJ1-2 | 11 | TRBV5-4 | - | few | TGTGCCAGCGGCTCCTCGGTGGGCTACACCTTC | CASGSSVGYTF
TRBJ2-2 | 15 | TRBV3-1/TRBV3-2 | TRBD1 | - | TGTGCCAGCAGCCCGTACAGGGGGCGTGCAGGGGAGCTGTTTTTT | CASSPYRGRAGELFF
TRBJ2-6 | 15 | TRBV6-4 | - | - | TGTGCCAGCAGTGAGGGCGTCTCTGGGGCCAACGTCCTGACTTTC | CASSEGVSGANVLTF
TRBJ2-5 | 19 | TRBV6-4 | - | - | TGTGCCAGCCCTATCTACCGCTGGCGACTCGACCCAACCCAAGAGACCCAGTACTTC | CASPIYRWRLDPTQETQYF
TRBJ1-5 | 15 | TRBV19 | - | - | TGTGCCAGTAGTATAGATTCCCAGGGTGGGCTGACCCAGCATTTT | CASSIDSQGGLTQHF
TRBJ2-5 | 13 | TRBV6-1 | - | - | TGTGCCAGCAGTGAAACTAGGAAAGAGACCCAGTACTTC | CASSETRKETQYF
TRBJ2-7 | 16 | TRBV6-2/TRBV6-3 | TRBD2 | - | TGTGCCAGCAGTTACTCTACTAGCGGGGGCCCAGACGAGCAGTACTTC | CASSYSTSGGPDEQYF
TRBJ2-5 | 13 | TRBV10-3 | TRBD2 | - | TGTGCCATCATGCGCGGGGGGGAAGAGACCCAGTACTTC | CAIMRGGEETQYF
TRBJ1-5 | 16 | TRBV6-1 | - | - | TGTGCCAGCAGTGTCGCGAGTCTTAATAGCAATCAGCCCCAGCATTTT | CASSVASLNSNQPQHF
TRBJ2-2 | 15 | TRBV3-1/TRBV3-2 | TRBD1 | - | TGTGCCAGCAGCCAAACAGGGGATCACACCGGGGAGCTGTTTTTT | CASSQTGDHTGELFF
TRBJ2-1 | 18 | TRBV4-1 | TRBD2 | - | TGCGCCAGCAGCCATCCTACTAGCGGGGGGGCCTCCTGGGGTGAGCAGTTCTTC | CASSHPTSGGASWGEQFF
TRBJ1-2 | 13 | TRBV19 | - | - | TGTGCCAGTAGTAGCGATGTGTCCTTGGGCTACACCTTC | CASSSDVSLGYTF
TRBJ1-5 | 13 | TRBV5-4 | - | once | TGTGCCAGCAGTTCCACCCCAGATCAGCCCCAGCATTTT | CASSSTPDQPQHF
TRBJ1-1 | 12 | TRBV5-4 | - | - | TGTGCCAGCAGCTTGGCAGGGCTTGAAGCTTTCTTT | CASSLAGLEAFF
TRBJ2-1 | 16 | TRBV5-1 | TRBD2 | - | TGCGCCAGCAGCTCGGGGGGTAGTTGGCTTGGCAATGAGCAGTTCTTC | CASSSGGSWLGNEQFF
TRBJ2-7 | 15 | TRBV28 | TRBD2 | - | TGTGCCAGCAGTTGGACTAGCGGGGGGACCTACGAGCAGTACTTC | CASSWTSGGTYEQYF
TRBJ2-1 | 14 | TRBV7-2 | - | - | TGTGCCAGCAGCTTAAACCCTATGTCTGCTGAGCAGTTCTTC | CASSLNPMSAEQFF
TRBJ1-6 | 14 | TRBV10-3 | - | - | TGTGCCATCAGAGAGGGTTTCTCCGGTTCACCCCTCCACTTT | CAIREGFSGSPLHF
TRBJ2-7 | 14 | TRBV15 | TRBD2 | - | TGTGCCACCAGCCTGAGCGGGGGGGCGTACGAGCAGTACTTC | CATSLSGGAYEQYF
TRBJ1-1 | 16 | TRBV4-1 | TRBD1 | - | TGCGCCAGCAGCCAAGAAGGAGGGGGCTCGTACACTGAAGCTTTCTTT | CASSQEGGGSYTEAFF
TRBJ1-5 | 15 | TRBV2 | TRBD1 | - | TGTGCCAGCAGTAGGCCGGGACAGGGAGATCAGCCCCAGCATTTT | CASSRPGQGDQPQHF
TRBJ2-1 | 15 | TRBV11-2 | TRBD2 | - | TGTGCCAGCAGCTTAGGCTCGGGGGGGCTGAATGAGCAGTTCTTC | CASSLGSGGLNEQFF
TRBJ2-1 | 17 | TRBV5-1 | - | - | TGCGCCAGCAGCTTGAGTGTCTTGGGGGCAGGCGGAAATGAGCAGTTCTTC | CASSLSVLGAGGNEQFF
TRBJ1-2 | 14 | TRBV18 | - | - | TGTGCCAGCTCACCAACCGGGGGGGCCGGTGGCTACACCTTC | CASSPTGGAGGYTF
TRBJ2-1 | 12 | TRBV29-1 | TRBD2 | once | TGCAGCGTTGTGCGGGGAGGGGATGAGCAGTTCTTC | CSVVRGGDEQFF